This TCR beta chain was observed in a study of T-cell memory formation after mild COVID-19. Across the study: Each donor largely had its own TCR clusters.

General study findings and limits: Confirmation of SARS-CoV-2 specificity was lacking for second-wave clones peaking day 37. While clones contracting from day 15 to 85 were balanced between CD4 and CD8, later expanders leaned CD4+.

V lost 2 bases and J lost 8; bases outside the gene matches: 13. The CDR3 runs 16 residues. Germline assignment: CDR1 DFQATT and CDR2 SNEGSKA (reference sequence). Concerning this clonotype: The antigen is not known.

Employing constant-segment primers, 5'RACE generated TCR alpha and TCR beta cDNA libraries bearing sample barcodes and UMIs. A single record per CDR3 protein comes from TCRdb applying MiXCR to the 5' RACE reads. Altogether 300,000 to 350,000 distinct CDR3 sequences are present, around 15% being singletons, with the ten largest covering roughly a fifth. This TCR was sampled from a man aged 18 to 29 who had mild COVID-19 (a few samples of this study predate the infection). Cell type and time point are not known. The sample taken for sequencing was PBMCs or a T cell subset sorted from them (not recorded which). The chain combines TRBV20-1 with TRBJ2-1, with 9 bases identical to TRBD2. This CDR3 reads CSARRGGGGAIYEQFF. For the CDR3, the DNA is TGCAGTGCTAGACGGGGAGGCGGGGGGGCCATCTATGAGCAGTTCTTC.